Each of the 13 T cell receptor beta chains below was sequenced from the same sample in a study of T cell changes during pregnancy in multiple sclerosis. Sequenced by immunoSEQ multiplex PCR; TCRdb stores in-frame clones only, minus some. The sample records some 100,000 clones, 90% to 95% being singletons. The starting material was peripheral blood, obtained in the second trimester of pregnancy. These receptors all stem from a female donor with multiple sclerosis, enrolled in a pregnancy study.

V is TRBV28 and J is TRBJ1-1, with 7 bases aligning to TRBD1. The CDR3 consists of 12 residues. Germline values: CDR1 MDHEN, CDR2 SYDVKM. J lost 7 bases, V lost 6 bases, and 5 bases had no gene match. CDR3 loop: CASSLYRGEAFF. Written as DNA, the CDR3 is TGTGCCAGCAGCCTCTACAGGGGTGAAGCTTTCTTT.

The chain employs TRBV2 and TRBJ2-5, with 9 bases that match TRBD1. With V trimmed by 5 bases and J by 1 base, 5 bases remained unmatched. Germline CDR1 SNHLY, CDR2 FYNNEI. The length of the CDR3 is 15 residues. CDR3 protein: CASSRDRAPQETQYF. The CDR3 nucleotides read TGTGCCAGCAGTCGGGACAGGGCGCCCCAAGAGACCCAGTACTTC. The full variable domain, rest sourced from reference TRBV2 and TRBJ2-5, is EPEVTQTPSHQVTQMGQEVILRCVPISNHLYFYWYRQILGQKVEFLVSFYNNEISEKSEIFDDQFSVERPDGSNFTLKIRSTKLEDSAMYFCASSRDRAPQETQYFGPGTRLLVL.

The chain is built from TRBV2 and TRBJ2-1; 11 bases agree with TRBD2. Germline CDR1 SNHLY, CDR2 FYNNEI. The CDR3 spans 14 residues. After removal of 3 bases from V and 8 bases from J, the junction contained 3 bases not matched to a gene. CDR3 loop: CASSDTSGGDEQFF. The CDR3 coding sequence is TGTGCCAGCAGTGATACTAGCGGGGGAGATGAGCAGTTCTTC.

V usage is TRBV6-6 and J usage is TRBJ2-7, with TRBD2 matching over 9 bases. CDR3 length equals 15 residues. Germline loops: CDR1 MNHNY, CDR2 SVGAGI (reference sequence). Trimming cost V 6 bases and J 9 bases; bases outside gene matches: 15. CDR3 region: CASSPTLAGSTGQYF. CDR3 DNA sequence: TGTGCCAGCAGCCCCACCCTAGCGGGGTCCACTGGGCAGTACTTC.

This chain links TRBV5-1 with TRBJ2-7; TRBD1 matches 7 bases. With 4 bases clipped from V and 0 bases from J, the junction kept 4 bases outside the gene matches. Germline V gene data show CDR1 as SGHRS and CDR2 as YFSETQ. The CDR3 runs 14 residues. The chain's CDR3 is CASSRDSVSYEQYF. The CDR3 region has the DNA TGCGCCAGCAGCCGGGACAGTGTCTCCTACGAGCAGTACTTC.

V is TRBV21-1 and J is TRBJ2-5; TRBD1, the D gene given by the table, was not confirmed from the DNA. TRBV21-1 is described as a pseudogene. The CDR3 spans 14 residues. CDR3 sequence reads: CASSIKGEGETQYF. The CDR3 bases are TGTGCCAGCAGCATTAAAGGGGAAGGGGAGACCCAGTACTTC.

The chain links TRBV6-6 to TRBJ1-2, with 7 bases matching TRBD1. Per germline, CDR1 MNHNY and CDR2 SVGAGI (reference sequence). V lost 6 bases to trimming and J lost 4 bases; unmatched junction nucleotides: 11. This CDR3 has 15 residues. The DNA for the CDR3 is TGTGCCAGCAGCTCCCTCCGGGCAGGGGGCTATGGCTACACCTTC. Its protein product is CASSSLRAGGYGYTF.

This clone was counted a single time. This chain links TRBV5-1 with TRBJ1-6; D not certain. The CDR3 has 16 amino acids. The V gene lost 0 bases and the J gene lost 7 bases, with 14 bases spanning the gap. Per the germline V gene, CDR1 is SGHRS and CDR2 is YFSETQ. This chain's CDR3 is CASSLAPGVENSPLHF. The CDR3 DNA is TGCGCCAGCAGCTTGGCCCCCGGGGTAGAGAATTCACCCCTCCACTTT. Based on the CDR3 plus reference TRBV5-1 and TRBJ1-6, the full variable domain is KAGVTQTPRYLIKTRGQQVTLSCSPISGHRSVSWYQQTPGQGLQFLFEYFSETQRNKGNFPGRFSGRQFSNSRSEMNVSTLELGDSALYLCASSLAPGVENSPLHFGNGTRLTVT.

The genes are TRBV6-6 and TRBJ1-1, with D maybe TRBD1 (5 bases). Per germline, CDR1 MNHNY and CDR2 SVGAGI (reference sequence). The CDR3 has 13 residues. V lost 6 bases to trimming and J lost 6 bases, with 14 bases between them. The CDR3 nucleotides are TGTGCCAGCAGCGGGGGTATCAAATCTGAAGCTTTCTTT. As protein: CASSGGIKSEAFF.

This clone occurred once. The V and J genes are TRBV9 and TRBJ2-1; 7 positions match TRBD2. CDR3 size: 18 residues. Germline lookup yields CDR1 SGDLS and CDR2 YYNGEE. V shed 0 bases and J 0 bases; nucleotides not matched to a gene: 9. The CDR3 bases are TGTGCCAGCAGCGTAGAGGATACCGGGACTACCTCCTACAATGAGCAGTTCTTC. Amino acids: CASSVEDTGTTSYNEQFF.

The V call is TRBV7-9, the J call TRBJ1-2; TRBD1 agrees at 10 bases. This CDR3 region has 15 residues. CDR1 is SEHNR, CDR2 FQNEAQ, per germline (reference sequence). V trimming: 1 base; J trimming: 5 bases; junction bases outside the gene matches: 4. The CDR3 region is CASSLGQGAGYGYTF. CDR3 sequence (DNA): TGTGCCAGCAGCTTAGGACAGGGGGCTGGGTATGGCTACACCTTC.

The chain joins TRBV7-3 to TRBJ2-3; no reliable D call. This CDR3 is built from 14 residues. Germline V gene data show CDR1 as SGHTA and CDR2 as FQGTGA. With 1 base removed from V and 1 base from J, the gap between germline ends came to 6 bases. The CDR3: CASSLSSGTDTQYF. The DNA for the CDR3 is TGTGCCAGCAGCTTAAGTTCTGGCACAGATACGCAGTATTTT.

The chain couples TRBV19 to TRBJ2-1; 11 bases map to TRBD2. The CDR3 is 17 residues long. Trimming at V came to 3 bases and at J to 5 bases, leaving 9 bases not matched to a gene. Germline CDR1 reads LNHDA; CDR2 reads SQIVND (reference sequence). The DNA for the CDR3 is TGTGCCAGTAGTATTAGTGCTAGCGGGAGGTCCCACAATGAGCAGTTCTTC. This sequence encodes CASSISASGRSHNEQFF.